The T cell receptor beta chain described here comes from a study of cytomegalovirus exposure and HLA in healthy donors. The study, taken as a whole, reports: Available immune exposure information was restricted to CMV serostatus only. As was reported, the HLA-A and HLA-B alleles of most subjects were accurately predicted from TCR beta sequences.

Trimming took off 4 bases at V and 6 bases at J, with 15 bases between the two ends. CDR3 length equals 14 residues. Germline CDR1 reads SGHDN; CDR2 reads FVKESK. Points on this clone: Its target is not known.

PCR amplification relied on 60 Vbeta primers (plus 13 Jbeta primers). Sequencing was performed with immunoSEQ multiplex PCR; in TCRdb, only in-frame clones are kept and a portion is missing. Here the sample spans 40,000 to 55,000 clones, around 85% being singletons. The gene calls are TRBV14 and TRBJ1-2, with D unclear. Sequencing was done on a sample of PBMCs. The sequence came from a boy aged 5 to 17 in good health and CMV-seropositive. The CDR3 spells CASSRRGIGDGYTF. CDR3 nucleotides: TGTGCCAGCAGCCGGCGAGGTATCGGGGATGGCTACACCTTC.